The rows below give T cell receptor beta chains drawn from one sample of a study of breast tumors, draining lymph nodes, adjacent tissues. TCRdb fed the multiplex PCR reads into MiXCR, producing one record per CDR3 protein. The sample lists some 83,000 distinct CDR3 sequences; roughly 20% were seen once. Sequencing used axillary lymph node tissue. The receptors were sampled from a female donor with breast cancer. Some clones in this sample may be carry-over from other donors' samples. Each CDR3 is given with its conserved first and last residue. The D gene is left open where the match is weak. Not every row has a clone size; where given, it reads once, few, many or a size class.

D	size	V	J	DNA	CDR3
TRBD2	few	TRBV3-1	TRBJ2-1	TGTGCCAGCAGCCAAAGTTACGGGAGGGAGCAGTTCTTC	CASSQSYGREQFF
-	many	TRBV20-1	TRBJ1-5	TGCAGTGCTCGCAGATTAGGGGACAATCAGCCCCAGCATTTT	CSARRLGDNQPQHF
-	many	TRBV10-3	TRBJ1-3	TGTGCCATCAGTCCACAGGGAGGTACTGGAAACACCATATATTTT	CAISPQGGTGNTIYF
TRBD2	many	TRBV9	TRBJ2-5	TGTGCCAGCGGGGGGAGGGGTCCAGAGACCCAGTACTTC	CASGGRGPETQYF
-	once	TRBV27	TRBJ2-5	TGTGCCAGCAGTTTATCATACGGGACCGAGACCCAGTACTTC	CASSLSYGTETQYF
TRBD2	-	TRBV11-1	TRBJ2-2	TGTGCCAGCAGCACAGGACAGGCTCGACTAGCGGCTTCGAACACCGGGGAGCTGTTTTTT	CASSTGQARLAASNTGELFF
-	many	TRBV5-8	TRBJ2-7	TGTGCCAGCAGCTCGAACCAGGGTTTGGGGTACGAGCAGTACTTC	CASSSNQGLGYEQYF
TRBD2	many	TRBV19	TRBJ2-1	TGTGCCAGTAGTACTCCCGCTAGCGGGAGTTCCTACAATGAGCAGTTCTTC	CASSTPASGSSYNEQFF
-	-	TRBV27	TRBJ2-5	TGTGCCAGCAAGGCCTATTGGGGGATGGGGCAAGAGACCCAGTACTTC	CASKAYWGMGQETQYF
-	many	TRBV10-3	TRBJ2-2	TGTGCCATCAGTGATCTAAATACTTTGAACACCGGGGAGCTGTTTTTT	CAISDLNTLNTGELFF
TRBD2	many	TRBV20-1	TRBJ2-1	TGCAGTGCTAGTTGGTCCGGGACTAGCGGGAGCGAGCAGTTCTTC	CSASWSGTSGSEQFF
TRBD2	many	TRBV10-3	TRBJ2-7	TGTGCCATCAGTGGGGGGGGTGGAGCCTACGAGCAGTACTTC	CAISGGGGAYEQYF
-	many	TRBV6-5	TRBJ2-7	TGTGCCAGCACCACGGGACTCTTACGGGCCGAGCAGTACTTC	CASTTGLLRAEQYF
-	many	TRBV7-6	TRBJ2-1	TGTGCCAGCAGCTCCGGACAGACTCTCTACAATGAGCAGTTCTTC	CASSSGQTLYNEQFF
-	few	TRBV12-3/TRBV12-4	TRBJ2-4	TGTGCCAGCAGTTTAATGGCAGGGTGGGACATTCAGTACTTC	CASSLMAGWDIQYF
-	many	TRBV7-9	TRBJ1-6	TGTGCCAGCAGCTTAGGCCGGGAACCCCTCCACTTT	CASSLGREPLHF
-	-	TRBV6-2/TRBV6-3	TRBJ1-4	TGTGCCAGCAGATACTCGGGAGTTAATGAAAAACTGTTTTTT	CASRYSGVNEKLFF
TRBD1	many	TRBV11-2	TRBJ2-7	TGTGCCAGCAGCACCGACAGGGTGAAGCAGTACTTC	CASSTDRVKQYF
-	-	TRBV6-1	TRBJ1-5	TGTGCCAGCAGTGAAGGGCAGGGGATCGGTCAGCCCCAGCATTTT	CASSEGQGIGQPQHF
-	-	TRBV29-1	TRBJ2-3	TGCAGCGTTGTTGTGCCCCTCCCTTGGGGTACACAGTATTTT	CSVVVPLPWGTQYF
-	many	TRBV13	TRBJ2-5	TGTGCCAGCAGCTCCCTCACGTACCAAGAGACCCAGTACTTC	CASSSLTYQETQYF
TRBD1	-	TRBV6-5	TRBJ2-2	TGTGCCAGCAGGGGGACAGGGCTTGCCGGGGAGCTGTTTTTT	CASRGTGLAGELFF
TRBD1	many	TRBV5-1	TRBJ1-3	TGCGCCAGCAAAGCCGGGACAGCCAAGGACACCATATATTTT	CASKAGTAKDTIYF
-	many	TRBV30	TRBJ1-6	TGTGCCTGGGAAGAAGGATCACCCCTCCACTTT	CAWEEGSPLHF
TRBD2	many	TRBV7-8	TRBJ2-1	TGTGCCAGCAGCTTGAGGCTAGCGGGAGGAGGGGATGAGCAGTTCTTC	CASSLRLAGGGDEQFF
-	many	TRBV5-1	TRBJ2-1	TGCGCCAGCAGCTTGCGGGACTCTTACAATGAGCAGTTCTTC	CASSLRDSYNEQFF
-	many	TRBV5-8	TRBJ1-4	TGTGCCAGCAGCACCGGATTAGTGAGTGAAAAACTGTTTTTT	CASSTGLVSEKLFF
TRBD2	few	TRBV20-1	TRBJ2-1	TGCAGTGCTAGTCCTAGCGGGAGGAATGAGCAGTTCTTC	CSASPSGRNEQFF
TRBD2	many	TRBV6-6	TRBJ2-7	TGTGCCAGCACCCTCGGACTAGCGGGAGGATACGAGCAGTACTTC	CASTLGLAGGYEQYF
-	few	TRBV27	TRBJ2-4	TGTGCCAGCAGTTTAGACGGACTAGCCAAAAACATTCAGTACTTC	CASSLDGLAKNIQYF
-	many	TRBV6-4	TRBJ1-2	TGTGCCATACGAGGGGTTCGGGGGGGCTACACCTTC	CAIRGVRGGYTF
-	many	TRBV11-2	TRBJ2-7	TGTGCCAGCAACCAGGGGGGGGCGGGGGAGCAGTACTTC	CASNQGGAGEQYF
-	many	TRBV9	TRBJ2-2	TGTGCCAGCAGCGTAGGGGGGAGTCCGAACACCGGGGAGCTGTTTTTT	CASSVGGSPNTGELFF
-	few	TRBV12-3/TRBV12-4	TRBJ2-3	TGTGCCAGCAGTTTAGCCTCTTTTAGCACAGATACGCAGTATTTT	CASSLASFSTDTQYF
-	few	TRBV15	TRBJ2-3	TGTGCCACCAGCAGGGGGGGGGGGCAGTCTAGCACAGATACGCAGTATTTT	CATSRGGGQSSTDTQYF
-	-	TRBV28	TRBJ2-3	TGTGCCAGCAGTCCCCCCCGCAGGGGCTTTAGCACAGATACGCAGTATTTT	CASSPPRRGFSTDTQYF
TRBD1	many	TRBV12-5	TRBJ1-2	TGTGCTAGTGGTTTCGCCGGGACAGGGGGTTACACCTTC	CASGFAGTGGYTF
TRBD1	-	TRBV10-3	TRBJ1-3	TGTGCCACGGGACAGGGGTTTGGAAACACCATATATTTT	CATGQGFGNTIYF
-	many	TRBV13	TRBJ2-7	TGTGCCAGCAGCTTCGGGGCTCTATACGAGCAGTACTTC	CASSFGALYEQYF
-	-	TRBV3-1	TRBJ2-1	TGTGCCAGCAGCGATAAAACTAGCTCCTTCAGCAATGAGCAGTTCTTC	CASSDKTSSFSNEQFF
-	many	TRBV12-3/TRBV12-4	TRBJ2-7	TGTGCCAGCAGTTTAGGCGTCAGGGGGGCCTACGAGCAGTACTTC	CASSLGVRGAYEQYF
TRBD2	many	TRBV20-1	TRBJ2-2	TGCAGTGCCCACACCCAGGAGCGGGAGGTAACCGGGGAGCTGTTTTTT	CSAHTQEREVTGELFF
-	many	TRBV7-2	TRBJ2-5	TGTGCCAGCAGCCCCCAGGGGGGGGGCCAGTACTTC	CASSPQGGGQYF
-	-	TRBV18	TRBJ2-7	TGTGCCAGCTCACCACGGTCGACGGGATCAAGGGTCCACGAGCAGTACTTC	CASSPRSTGSRVHEQYF
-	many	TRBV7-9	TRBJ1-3	TGTGCCAGCAGCTTAGTTCCACGTTCTGGAAACACCATATATTTT	CASSLVPRSGNTIYF
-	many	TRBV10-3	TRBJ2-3	TGTGCCATCAATCTTGGGACTAGCACAGATACGCAGTATTTT	CAINLGTSTDTQYF
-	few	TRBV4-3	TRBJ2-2	TGCGCCAGCAGCCACGGTCCCAAATTAGCTGGCGCGAACACCGGGGAGCTGTTTTTT	CASSHGPKLAGANTGELFF
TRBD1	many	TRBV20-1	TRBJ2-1	TGCAGTGCTAGCAGCCCACAGGGGCTATCCTACAATGAGCAGTTCTTC	CSASSPQGLSYNEQFF
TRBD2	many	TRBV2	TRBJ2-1	TGTGCCAGCAGTGGAATGGGAGGACTAAGCGGGAGGAGGGGGGTCGGAAATGAGCAGTTCTTC	CASSGMGGLSGRRGVGNEQFF
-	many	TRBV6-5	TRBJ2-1	TGTGCCAGCAGTTACAGGGATAACTACAATGAGCAGTTCTTC	CASSYRDNYNEQFF
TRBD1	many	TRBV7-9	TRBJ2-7	TGTGCCAGCAGCGAAACCGGGACAGGGGGCTACGAGCAGTACTTC	CASSETGTGGYEQYF
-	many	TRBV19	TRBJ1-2	TGTGCCAGTAGTATTGGGGGCGCCGACTATGGCTACACCTTC	CASSIGGADYGYTF
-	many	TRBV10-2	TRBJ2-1	TGCGCCAGCAGTGCCCCTCATAGGGGCAATGAGCAGTTCTTC	CASSAPHRGNEQFF
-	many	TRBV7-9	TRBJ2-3	TGTGCCAGCAGCTTAGTCGGCCGGGCAGATACGCAGTATTTT	CASSLVGRADTQYF
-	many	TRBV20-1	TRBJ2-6	TGCAGTGCTAGAGATATTAGGAGTTCTGGGGCCAACGTCCTGACTTTC	CSARDIRSSGANVLTF
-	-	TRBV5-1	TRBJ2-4	TGCGCCAGCAGCTTGGACGGACGGGGGGCAAGGGACATTCAGTACTTC	CASSLDGRGARDIQYF
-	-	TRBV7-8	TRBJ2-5	TGTGCCAGCAGCTTAGCGGGGGGAGAGGCCCAGTACTTC	CASSLAGGEAQYF
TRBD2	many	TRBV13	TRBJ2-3	TGTGCCAGCAGCCTGCTGACTAGCGGGAGTGGGGCAGATACGCAGTATTTT	CASSLLTSGSGADTQYF
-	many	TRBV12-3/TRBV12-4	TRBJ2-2	TGTGCCAGCAGTTTCTCCCAGGGTCGGGAGAGGGAGCTGTTTTTT	CASSFSQGRERELFF
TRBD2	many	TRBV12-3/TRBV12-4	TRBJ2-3	TGTGCCAGCAGTTTAGGAAGCGGGAGGTGGGCAGATACGCAGTATTTT	CASSLGSGRWADTQYF